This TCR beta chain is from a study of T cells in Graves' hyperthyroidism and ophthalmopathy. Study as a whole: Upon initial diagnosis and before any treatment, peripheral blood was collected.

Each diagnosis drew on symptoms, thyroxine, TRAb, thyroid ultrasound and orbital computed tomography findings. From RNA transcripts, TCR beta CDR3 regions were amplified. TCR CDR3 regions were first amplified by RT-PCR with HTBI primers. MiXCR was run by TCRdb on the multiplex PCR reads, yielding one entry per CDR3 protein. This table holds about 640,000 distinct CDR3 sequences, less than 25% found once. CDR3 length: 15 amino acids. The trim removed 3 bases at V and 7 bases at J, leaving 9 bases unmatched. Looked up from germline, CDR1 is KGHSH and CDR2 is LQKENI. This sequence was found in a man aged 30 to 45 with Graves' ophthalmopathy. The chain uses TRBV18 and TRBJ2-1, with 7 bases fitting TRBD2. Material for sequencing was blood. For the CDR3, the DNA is TGTGCCAGCTCACCTCGGGAGGCTAGCAATAATGAGCAGTTCTTC. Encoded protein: CASSPREASNNEQFF.